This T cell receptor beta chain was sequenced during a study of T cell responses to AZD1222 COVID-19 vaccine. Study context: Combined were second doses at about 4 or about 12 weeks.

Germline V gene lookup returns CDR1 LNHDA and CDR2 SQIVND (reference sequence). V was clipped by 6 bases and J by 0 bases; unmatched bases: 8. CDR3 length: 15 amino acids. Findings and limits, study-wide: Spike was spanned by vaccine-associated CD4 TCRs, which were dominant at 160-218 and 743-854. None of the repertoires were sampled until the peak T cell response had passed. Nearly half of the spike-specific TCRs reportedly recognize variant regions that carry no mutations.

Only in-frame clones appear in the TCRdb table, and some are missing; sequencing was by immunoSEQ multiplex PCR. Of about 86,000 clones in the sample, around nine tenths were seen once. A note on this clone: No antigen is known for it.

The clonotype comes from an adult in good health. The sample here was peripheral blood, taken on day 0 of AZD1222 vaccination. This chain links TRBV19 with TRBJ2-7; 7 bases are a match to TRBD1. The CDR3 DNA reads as TGTGCCAGTAGGCGACGGGACAGCAGCTCCTACGAGCAGTACTTC. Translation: CASRRRDSSSYEQYF.